The 6 T cell receptor beta chains in this list originate from one sample, sequenced in a study of blood T cell repertoires in COVID-19 (dated by TCRdb to 2018 to 2021). Libraries were built with the immunoSEQ multiplex PCR assay. TCRdb provides this immuneACCESS table in a form limited to in-frame rearrangements. Some clones are lacking; in checked studies, under half of them reflect an unresolved V gene, and why the rest are absent is not known. This sample is represented by under 200,000 clones; around 74% of them were singletons. 8.1% of the sample is taken by the ten largest. The specimen was peripheral blood. The receptors here all came from a woman aged 60-75 years with COVID-19, enrolled during active disease.

This clone was seen at least ten times. The chain has TRBV6-4 and TRBJ2-1; TRBD1 aligns across 12 bases. The CDR3 is 18 residues long. The J segment lost 2 bases and the V segment lost 6 bases, leaving 11 bases of the junction unmatched. Germline assignment: CDR1 MRHNA and CDR2 SNTAGT. Here the CDR3 DNA reads TGTGCCAGCAGCACGGGACAGGGGGCTAGACTTCCCTACAATGAGCAGTTCTTC. Residues: CASSTGQGARLPYNEQFF.

The chain employs TRBV4-2 and TRBJ2-1; tentatively, D is TRBD2 (6 bases). This CDR3 is built from 13 residues. Between the trimmed V and J ends, which lost 7 bases and 6 bases, there was a span of 13 bases. Germline CDR1 is LGHNA and CDR2 is YNFKEQ. Here the CDR3 DNA reads TGTGCCAGCACGCTGGCGGGAACCAATGAGCAGTTCTTC. Translated, it gives CASTLAGTNEQFF.

J is TRBJ1-6 and V is TRBV5-4; D unresolved. The CDR3 covers 14 residues. Per germline, CDR1 SGHNT and CDR2 YYREEE (reference sequence). Trimming shortened V by 4 bases and J by 6 bases, and 11 bases separated the two germline ends. This CDR3 reads CASSRWAFNSPLHF. The DNA for the CDR3 is TGTGCCAGCAGCCGCTGGGCCTTTAATTCACCCCTCCACTTT.

The chain links TRBV4-1 to TRBJ2-7, with 11 positions matching TRBD2. Germline values: CDR1 MGHRA, CDR2 YSYEKL. This CDR3 is 17 amino acids long. With 0 bases clipped from V and 2 bases from J, the junction kept 6 bases outside the gene matches. Here the CDR3 reads CASSQDPLAGGPYEQYF. The DNA of the CDR3 is TGCGCCAGCAGCCAAGATCCCCTAGCGGGAGGACCCTACGAGCAGTACTTC.

The V and J genes are TRBV28 and TRBJ2-1, with a possible D match to TRBD2 (6 bases). V lost 10 bases to trimming and J lost 0 bases, with 7 bases between them. Germline V gives CDR1 MDHEN, CDR2 SYDVKM. The CDR3 is 12 residues long. CDR3 DNA: TGTGCCACCGGGAGCTCCTACAATGAGCAGTTCTTC. It specifies CATGSSYNEQFF. The entire variable domain, with the rest obtained from reference TRBV28 and TRBJ2-1, is as follows: DVKVTQSSRYLVKRTGEKVFLECVQDMDHENMFWYRQDPGLGLRLIYFSYDVKMKEKGDIPEGYSVSREKKERFSLILESASTNQTSMYLCATGSSYNEQFFGPGTRLTVL.

The chain combines TRBV19 with TRBJ1-6; 7 positions agree with TRBD1. Germline V gene data show CDR1 as LNHDA and CDR2 as SQIVND (reference sequence). V was clipped by 7 bases and J by 5 bases; unmatched bases: 8. This CDR3 comprises 15 residues. In nucleotides, the CDR3 is TGTGCCAGTACGAGAGGGGGCCAGAATAATTCACCCCTCCACTTT. This codes for CASTRGGQNNSPLHF.